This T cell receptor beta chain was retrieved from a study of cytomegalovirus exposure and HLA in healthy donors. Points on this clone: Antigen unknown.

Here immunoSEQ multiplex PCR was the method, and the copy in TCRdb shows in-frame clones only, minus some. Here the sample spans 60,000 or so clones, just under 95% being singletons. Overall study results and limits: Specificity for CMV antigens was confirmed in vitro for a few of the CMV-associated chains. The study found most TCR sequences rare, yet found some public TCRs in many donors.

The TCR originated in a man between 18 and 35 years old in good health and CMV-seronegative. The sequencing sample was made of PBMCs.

CDR3 amino acids: CASSSTGGRRNIQYF. For the CDR3, the DNA is TGTGCCAGCAGTTCGACAGGGGGCAGGAGAAACATTCAGTACTTC. The chain recombines TRBV28 with TRBJ2-4; 10 bases are a match to TRBD1. Germline V gene lookup returns CDR1 MDHEN and CDR2 SYDVKM. After removal of 4 bases from V and 6 bases from J, the junction contained 6 bases not matched to a gene. The CDR3 runs 15 residues.